This TCR beta chain came from a study of blood T cell repertoires in COVID-19. Study information: There were acute and convalescent COVID-19 samples, and they came from the United States, Italy and Spain. PBMCs, B-cell-depleted T cells, or T cells were the source of the cDNA or gDNA that made up the material.

Produced via immunoSEQ multiplex PCR; TCRdb's table is partial and in-frame only. The sample consists of some 31,000 clones, over 75% of them appearing once. This clonotype was obtained from a man aged 80 or over with active COVID-19. The sample taken for sequencing was peripheral blood.

CDR3 in amino acids: CASSPGTGGPYGYTF. CDR3 nucleotides: TGTGCCAGCAGCCCTGGGACAGGGGGCCCCTATGGCTACACCTTC. The chain couples TRBV3-1 (or the pseudogene TRBV3-2) to TRBJ1-2; 12 bases agree with TRBD1. The CDR3 spans 15 residues. The V gene's germline CDR1 is LGHDT and CDR2 YNNKEL (reference sequence). J gave up 4 bases and V 4 bases, and 4 bases lay outside the gene matches.